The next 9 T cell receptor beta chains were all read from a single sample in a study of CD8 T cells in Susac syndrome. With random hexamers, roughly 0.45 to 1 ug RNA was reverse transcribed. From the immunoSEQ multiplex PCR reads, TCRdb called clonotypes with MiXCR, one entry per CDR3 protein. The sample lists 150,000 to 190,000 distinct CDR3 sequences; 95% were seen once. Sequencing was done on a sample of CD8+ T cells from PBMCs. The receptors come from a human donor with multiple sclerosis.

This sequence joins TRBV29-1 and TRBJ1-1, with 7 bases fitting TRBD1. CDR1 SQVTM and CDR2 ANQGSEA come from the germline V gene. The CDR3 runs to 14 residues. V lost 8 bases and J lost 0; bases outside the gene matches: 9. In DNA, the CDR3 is TGCAGCATACAGGGGAAAGGCATGAACACTGAAGCTTTCTTT. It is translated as CSIQGKGMNTEAFF.

CDR3 region: CASSPYGTGVYGYTF. The CDR3, as DNA: TGTGCCAGCAGCCCTTATGGGACAGGCGTGTATGGCTACACCTTC. This sequence joins TRBV3-1 and TRBJ1-2, with TRBD1 matching over 8 bases. CDR1 is LGHDT, CDR2 YNNKEL, per germline (reference sequence). This CDR3 contains 15 residues. Trimming took 4 bases from V and 5 from J; bases not matched to a gene: 9. The full variable domain, its missing parts supplied by reference TRBV3-1 and TRBJ1-2, is DTAVSQTPKYLVTQMGNDKSIKCEQNLGHDTMYWYKQDSKKFLKIMFSYNNKELIINETVPNRFSPKSPDKAHLNLHINSLELGDSAVYFCASSPYGTGVYGYTFGSGTRLTVV.

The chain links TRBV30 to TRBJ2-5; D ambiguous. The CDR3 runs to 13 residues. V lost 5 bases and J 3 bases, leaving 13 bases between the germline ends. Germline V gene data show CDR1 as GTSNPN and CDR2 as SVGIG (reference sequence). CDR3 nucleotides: TGTGCCTGGGCCTACGGGCCAGAAGAGACCCAGTACTTC. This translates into CAWAYGPEETQYF.

The CDR3 protein is CASSQGGRQGFSYEQYF. CDR3 in DNA: TGTGCCAGCAGCCAAGGCGGGCGACAGGGTTTCTCCTACGAGCAGTACTTC. V usage is TRBV3-1 and J usage is TRBJ2-7, with 7 bases identical to TRBD1. Germline V gene data show CDR1 as LGHDT and CDR2 as YNNKEL (reference sequence). The CDR3 contains 17 residues. J gave up 0 bases and V 1 base, and 9 bases lay outside the gene matches.

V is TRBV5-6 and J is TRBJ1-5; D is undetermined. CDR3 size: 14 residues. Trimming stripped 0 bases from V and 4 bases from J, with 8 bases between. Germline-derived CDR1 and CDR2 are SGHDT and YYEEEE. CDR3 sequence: CASSLGDNNQPQHF. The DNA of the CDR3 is TGTGCCAGCAGCTTGGGTGACAATAATCAGCCCCAGCATTTT.

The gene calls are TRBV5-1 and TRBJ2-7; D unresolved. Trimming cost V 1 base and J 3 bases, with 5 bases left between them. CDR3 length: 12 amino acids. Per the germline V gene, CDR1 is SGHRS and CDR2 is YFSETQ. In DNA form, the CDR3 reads TGCGCCAGCAGCTTGAACAGCTACGAGCAGTACTTC. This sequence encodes CASSLNSYEQYF.

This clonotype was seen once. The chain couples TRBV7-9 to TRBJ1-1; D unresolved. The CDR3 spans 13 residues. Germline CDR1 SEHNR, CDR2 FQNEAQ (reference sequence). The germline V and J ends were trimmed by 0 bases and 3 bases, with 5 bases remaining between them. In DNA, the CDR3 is TGTGCCAGCAGCTTAGCTCTGCACACTGAAGCTTTCTTT. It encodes CASSLALHTEAFF.

CDR3 sequence reads: CSVEEGSSYNEQFF. The CDR3 DNA is TGCAGCGTTGAAGAAGGGAGCTCCTACAATGAGCAGTTCTTC. The rearrangement joins TRBV29-1 to TRBJ2-1; a weak D match, TRBD2 (5 bases). The V gene lost 0 bases and the J gene lost 0 bases, with 6 bases spanning the gap. This CDR3 has 14 amino acids. CDR1 and CDR2 from the germline V gene are SQVTM and ANQGSEA.

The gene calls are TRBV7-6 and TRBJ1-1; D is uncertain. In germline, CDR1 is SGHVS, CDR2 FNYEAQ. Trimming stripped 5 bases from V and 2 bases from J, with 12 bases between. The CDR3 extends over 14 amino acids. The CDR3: CASSPLSFNTEAFF. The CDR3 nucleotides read TGTGCCAGCAGCCCCTTGTCGTTCAACACTGAAGCTTTCTTT.